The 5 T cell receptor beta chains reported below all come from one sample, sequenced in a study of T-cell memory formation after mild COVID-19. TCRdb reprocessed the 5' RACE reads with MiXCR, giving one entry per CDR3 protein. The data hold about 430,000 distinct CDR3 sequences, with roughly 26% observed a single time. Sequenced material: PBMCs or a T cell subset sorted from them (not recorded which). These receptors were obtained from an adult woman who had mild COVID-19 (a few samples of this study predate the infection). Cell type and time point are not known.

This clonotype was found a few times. CDR3 DNA: TGTGCCAGCAGCGTAGGTGAGGGATTGAACAATGAGCAGTTCTTC. Amino acids: CASSVGEGLNNEQFF. The chain has TRBV9 and TRBJ2-1, with a possible D match to TRBD2 (5 bases). Per the germline V gene, CDR1 is SGDLS and CDR2 is YYNGEE. V was cut by 0 bases and J by 5 bases, with 12 bases left in between. This CDR3 has 15 residues.

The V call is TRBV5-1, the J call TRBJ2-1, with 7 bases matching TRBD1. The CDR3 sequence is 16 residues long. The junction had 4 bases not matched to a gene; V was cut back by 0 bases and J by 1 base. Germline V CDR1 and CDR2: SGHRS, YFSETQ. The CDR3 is CASSLEGALSYNEQFF. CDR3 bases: TGCGCCAGCAGCTTGGAGGGGGCGTTGTCCTACAATGAGCAGTTCTTC.

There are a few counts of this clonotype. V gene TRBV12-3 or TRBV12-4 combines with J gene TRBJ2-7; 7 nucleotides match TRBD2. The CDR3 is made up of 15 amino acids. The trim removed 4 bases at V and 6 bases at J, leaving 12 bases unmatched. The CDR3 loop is CASSSQGGIGREQYF. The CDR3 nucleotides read TGTGCCAGCAGTTCCCAGGGAGGGATCGGTCGCGAGCAGTACTTC.

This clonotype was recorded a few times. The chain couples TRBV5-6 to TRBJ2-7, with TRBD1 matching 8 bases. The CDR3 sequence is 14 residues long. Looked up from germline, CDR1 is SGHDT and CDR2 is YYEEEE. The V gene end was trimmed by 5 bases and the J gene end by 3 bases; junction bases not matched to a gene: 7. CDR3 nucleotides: TGTGCCAGCAGACGGACAGGGTCGAACTACGAGCAGTACTTC. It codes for CASRRTGSNYEQYF.

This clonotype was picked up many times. The DNA of the CDR3 is TGTGCCATTGGGTCCGTGGGCACCATATATTTT. Protein product: CAIGSVGTIYF. This chain uses TRBV30 with TRBJ1-3; D is undetermined. This CDR3 contains 11 residues. V lost 8 bases to trimming and J lost 9 bases, with 14 bases between them. Per the germline V gene, CDR1 is GTSNPN and CDR2 is SVGIG (reference sequence).